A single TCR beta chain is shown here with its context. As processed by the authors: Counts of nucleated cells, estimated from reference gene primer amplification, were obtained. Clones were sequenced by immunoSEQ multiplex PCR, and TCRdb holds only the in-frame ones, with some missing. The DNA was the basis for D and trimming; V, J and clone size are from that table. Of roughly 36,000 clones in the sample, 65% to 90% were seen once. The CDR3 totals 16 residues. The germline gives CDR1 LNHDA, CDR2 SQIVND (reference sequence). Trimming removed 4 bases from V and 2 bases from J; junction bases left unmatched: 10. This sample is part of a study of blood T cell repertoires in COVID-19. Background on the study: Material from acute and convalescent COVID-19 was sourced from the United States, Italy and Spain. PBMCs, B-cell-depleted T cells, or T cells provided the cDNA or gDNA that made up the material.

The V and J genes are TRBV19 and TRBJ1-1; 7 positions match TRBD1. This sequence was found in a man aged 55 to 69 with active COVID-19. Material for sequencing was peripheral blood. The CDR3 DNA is TGTGCCAGTAGTACTTACGACAGGGTAATTAACACTGAAGCTTTCTTT. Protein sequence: CASSTYDRVINTEAFF.